This TCR beta chain was sequenced for a study of T cells in Graves' hyperthyroidism and ophthalmopathy. Trimming shortened V by 1 base and J by 7 bases, and 8 bases separated the two germline ends. The CDR3 covers 13 residues. Germline V lookup: CDR1 SEHNR, CDR2 FQNEAQ (reference sequence). The investigators amplified TCR beta CDR3 regions from RNA transcripts. The study used the HTBI primer set for a first-round RT-PCR of the TCR CDR3. TCRdb passed the multiplex PCR reads through MiXCR, listing each CDR3 protein once. The data contain 300,000 to 400,000 distinct CDR3 sequences, 20% to 25% of them singletons.

Sequencing was performed on blood. The V call is TRBV7-9, the J call TRBJ1-5, with D unclear. The sequence derives from a woman aged 50 to 60 with Graves' hyperthyroidism. CDR3 loop: CASSLDPDQPQHF. The CDR3 nucleotides are TGTGCCAGCAGCTTAGACCCTGACCAGCCCCAGCATTTT.